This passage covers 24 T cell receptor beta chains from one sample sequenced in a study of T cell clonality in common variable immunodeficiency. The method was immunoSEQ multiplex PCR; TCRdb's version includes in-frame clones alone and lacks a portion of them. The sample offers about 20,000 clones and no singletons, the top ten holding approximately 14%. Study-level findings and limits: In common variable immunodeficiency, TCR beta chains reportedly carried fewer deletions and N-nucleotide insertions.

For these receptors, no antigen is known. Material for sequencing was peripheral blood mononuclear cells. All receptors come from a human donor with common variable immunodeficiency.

The part of the CDR3 DNA that was read is TGTGCCAGCAGCTTAGCGAGGGTAGTGACGTACCAAGAGACC. Translated, it gives CASSLARVVTYQET. In full, the CDR3 reads CASSLARVVTYQETQYF. This chain connects TRBV7-8 to TRBJ2-5; D may be TRBD2 (5 bases). The read stops 3 residues short of the end of the CDR3; the missing end is completed from the germline J gene. V was shortened by 0 bases and J by 0 bases, with 14 bases between the two germline ends. The CDR3 runs 17 residues. Germline V lookup: CDR1 SGHVS, CDR2 FQNEAQ.

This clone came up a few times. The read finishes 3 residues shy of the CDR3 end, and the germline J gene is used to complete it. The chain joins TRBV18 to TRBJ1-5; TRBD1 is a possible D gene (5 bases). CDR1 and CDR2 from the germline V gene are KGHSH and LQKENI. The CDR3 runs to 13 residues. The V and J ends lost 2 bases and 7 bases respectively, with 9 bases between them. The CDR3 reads CASSPGGLQPQHF. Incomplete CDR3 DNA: TGTGCCAGCTCACCAGGGGGGTTACAGCCC.

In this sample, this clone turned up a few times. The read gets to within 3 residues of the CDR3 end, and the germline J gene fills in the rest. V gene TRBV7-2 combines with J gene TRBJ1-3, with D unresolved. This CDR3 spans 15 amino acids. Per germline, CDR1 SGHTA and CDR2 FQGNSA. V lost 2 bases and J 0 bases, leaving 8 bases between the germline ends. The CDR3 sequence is CASSLWAGSGNTIYF. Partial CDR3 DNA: TGTGCCAGCAGCTTATGGGCAGGCTCTGGAAACACC.

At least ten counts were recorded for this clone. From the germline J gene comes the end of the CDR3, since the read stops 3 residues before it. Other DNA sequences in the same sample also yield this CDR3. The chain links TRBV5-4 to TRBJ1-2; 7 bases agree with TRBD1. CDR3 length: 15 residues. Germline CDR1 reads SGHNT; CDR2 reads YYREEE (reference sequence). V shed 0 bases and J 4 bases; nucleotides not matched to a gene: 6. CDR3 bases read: TGTGCCAGCAGCTTGGGACAGGGTAATTCCTATGGC. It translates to CASSLGQGNSYG. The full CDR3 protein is CASSLGQGNSYGYTF. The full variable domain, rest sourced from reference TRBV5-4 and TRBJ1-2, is ETGVTQSPTHLIKTRGQQVTLRCSSQSGHNTVSWYQQALGQGPQFIFQYYREEENGRGNFPPRFSGLQFPNYSSELNVNALELDDSALYLCASSLGQGNSYGYTFGSGTRLTVV.

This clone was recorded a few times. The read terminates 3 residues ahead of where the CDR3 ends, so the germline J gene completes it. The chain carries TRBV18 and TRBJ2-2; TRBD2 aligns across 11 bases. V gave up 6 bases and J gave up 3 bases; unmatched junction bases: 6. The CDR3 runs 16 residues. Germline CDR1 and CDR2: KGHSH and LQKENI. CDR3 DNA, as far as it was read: TGTGCCAGCTCGCTAACTAGCGGGGGTTACACCGGGGAG. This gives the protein CASSLTSGGYTGE. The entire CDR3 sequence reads CASSLTSGGYTGELFF.

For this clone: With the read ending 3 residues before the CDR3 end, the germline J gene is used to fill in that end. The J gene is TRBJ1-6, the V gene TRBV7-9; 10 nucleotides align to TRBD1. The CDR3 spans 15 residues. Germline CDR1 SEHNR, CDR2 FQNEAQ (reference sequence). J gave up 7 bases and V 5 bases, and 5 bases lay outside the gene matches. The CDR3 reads CASSPGQGVNSPLHF. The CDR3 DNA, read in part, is TGTGCCAGCAGCCCCGGACAGGGGGTGAATTCACCC.

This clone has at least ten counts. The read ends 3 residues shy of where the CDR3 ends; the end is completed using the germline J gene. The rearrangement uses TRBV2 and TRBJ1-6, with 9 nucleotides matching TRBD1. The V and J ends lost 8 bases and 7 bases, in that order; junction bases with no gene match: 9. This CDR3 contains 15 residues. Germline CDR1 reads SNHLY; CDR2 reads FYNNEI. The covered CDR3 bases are TGTGCCAGCCAACGGGACAGGGCCTCAAATTCACCC. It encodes CASQRDRASNSP. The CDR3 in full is CASQRDRASNSPLHF.

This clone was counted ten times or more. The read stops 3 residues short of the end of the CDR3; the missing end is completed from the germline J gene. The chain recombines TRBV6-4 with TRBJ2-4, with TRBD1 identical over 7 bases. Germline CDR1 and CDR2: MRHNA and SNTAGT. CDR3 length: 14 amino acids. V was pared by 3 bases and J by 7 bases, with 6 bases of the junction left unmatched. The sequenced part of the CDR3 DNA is TGTGCCAGCAGTGAGCGACAGGGTATGAACATT. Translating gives CASSERQGMNI. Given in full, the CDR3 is CASSERQGMNIQYF.

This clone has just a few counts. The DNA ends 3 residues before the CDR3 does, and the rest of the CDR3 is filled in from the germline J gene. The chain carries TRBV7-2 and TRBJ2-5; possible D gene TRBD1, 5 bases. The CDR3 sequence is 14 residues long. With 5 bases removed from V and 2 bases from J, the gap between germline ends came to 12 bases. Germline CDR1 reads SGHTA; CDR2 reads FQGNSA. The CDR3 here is CASSHGAFQETQYF. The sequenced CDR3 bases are TGTGCCAGCAGCCATGGGGCGTTTCAAGAGACC.

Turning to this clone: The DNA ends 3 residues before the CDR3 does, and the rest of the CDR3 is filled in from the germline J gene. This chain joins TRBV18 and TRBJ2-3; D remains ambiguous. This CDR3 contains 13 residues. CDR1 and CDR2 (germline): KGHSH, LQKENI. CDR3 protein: CASSLPGSGTQYF. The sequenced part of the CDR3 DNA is TGTGCCAGCTCACTTCCCGGTTCAGGCACG.

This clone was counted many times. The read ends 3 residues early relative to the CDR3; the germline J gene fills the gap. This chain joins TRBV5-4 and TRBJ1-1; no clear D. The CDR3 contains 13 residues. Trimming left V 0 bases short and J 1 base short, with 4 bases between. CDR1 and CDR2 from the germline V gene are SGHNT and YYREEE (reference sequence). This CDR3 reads CASSLARNTEAFF. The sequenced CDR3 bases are TGTGCCAGCAGCTTGGCCCGGAACACTGAA.

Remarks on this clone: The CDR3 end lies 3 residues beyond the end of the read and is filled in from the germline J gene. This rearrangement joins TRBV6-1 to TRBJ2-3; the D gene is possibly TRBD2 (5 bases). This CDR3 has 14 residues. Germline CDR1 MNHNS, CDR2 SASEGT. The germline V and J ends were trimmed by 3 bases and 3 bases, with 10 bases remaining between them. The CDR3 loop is CASSDLGGTDTQYF. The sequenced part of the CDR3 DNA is TGTGCCAGCAGTGATTTAGGCGGGACAGATACG.

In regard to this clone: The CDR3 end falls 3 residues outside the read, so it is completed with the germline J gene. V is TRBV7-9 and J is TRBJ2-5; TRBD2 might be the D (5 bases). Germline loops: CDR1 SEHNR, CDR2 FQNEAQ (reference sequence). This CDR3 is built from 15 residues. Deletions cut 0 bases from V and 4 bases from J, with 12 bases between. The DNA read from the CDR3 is TGTGCCAGCAGCTTAGCGCATCTAGCCCGAGAGACC. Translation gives CASSLAHLARET. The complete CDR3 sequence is CASSLAHLARETQYF. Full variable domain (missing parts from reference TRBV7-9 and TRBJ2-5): DTGVSQNPRHKITKRGQNVTFRCDPISEHNRLYWYRQTLGQGPEFLTYFQNEAQLEKSRLLSDRFSAERPKGSFSTLEIQRTEQGDSAMYLCASSLAHLARETQYFGPGTRLLVL.

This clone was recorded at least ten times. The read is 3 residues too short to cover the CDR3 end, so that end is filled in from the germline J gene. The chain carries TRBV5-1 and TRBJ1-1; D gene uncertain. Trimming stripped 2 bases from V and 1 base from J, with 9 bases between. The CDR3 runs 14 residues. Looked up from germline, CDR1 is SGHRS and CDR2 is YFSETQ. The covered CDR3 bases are TGCGCCAGCAGCTTATCGGGTAGGAACACTGAA. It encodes CASSLSGRNTE. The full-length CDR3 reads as CASSLSGRNTEAFF. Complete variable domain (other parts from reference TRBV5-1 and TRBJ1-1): KAGVTQTPRYLIKTRGQQVTLSCSPISGHRSVSWYQQTPGQGLQFLFEYFSETQRNKGNFPGRFSGRQFSNSRSEMNVSTLELGDSALYLCASSLSGRNTEAFFGQGTRLTVV.

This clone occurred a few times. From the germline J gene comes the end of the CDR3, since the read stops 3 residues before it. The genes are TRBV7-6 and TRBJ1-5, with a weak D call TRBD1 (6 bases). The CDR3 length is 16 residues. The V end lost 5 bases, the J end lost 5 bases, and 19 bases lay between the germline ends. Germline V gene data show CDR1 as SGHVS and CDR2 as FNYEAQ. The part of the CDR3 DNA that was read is TGTGCCAGCAGCCCGCTTACGGGGGGCTTGGATCAGCCC. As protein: CASSPLTGGLDQP. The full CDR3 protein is CASSPLTGGLDQPQHF.

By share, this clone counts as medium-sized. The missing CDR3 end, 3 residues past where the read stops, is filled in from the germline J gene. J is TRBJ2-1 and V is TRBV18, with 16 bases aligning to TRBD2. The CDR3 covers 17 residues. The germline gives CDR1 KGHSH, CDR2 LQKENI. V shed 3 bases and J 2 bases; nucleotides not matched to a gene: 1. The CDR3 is CASSPGTSGRAYNEQFF. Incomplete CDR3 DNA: TGTGCCAGCTCACCTGGGACTAGCGGGAGGGCCTACAATGAG.

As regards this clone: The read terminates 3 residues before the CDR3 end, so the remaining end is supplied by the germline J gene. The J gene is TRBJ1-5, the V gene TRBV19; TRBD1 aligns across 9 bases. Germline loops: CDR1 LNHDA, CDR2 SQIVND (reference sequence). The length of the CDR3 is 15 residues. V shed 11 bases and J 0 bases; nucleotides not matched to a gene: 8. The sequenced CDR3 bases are TGTGCCCTCTGGACAGGGGCGCATAGCAATCAGCCC. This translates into CALWTGAHSNQP. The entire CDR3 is CALWTGAHSNQPQHF.

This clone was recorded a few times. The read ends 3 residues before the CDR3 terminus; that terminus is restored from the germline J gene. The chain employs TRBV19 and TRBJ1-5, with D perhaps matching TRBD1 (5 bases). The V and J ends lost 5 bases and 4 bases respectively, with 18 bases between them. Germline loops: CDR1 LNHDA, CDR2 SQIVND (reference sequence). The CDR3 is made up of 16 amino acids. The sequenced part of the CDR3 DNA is TGTGCCAGTAGTCCCCAGGCCCAGGGTAGGAATCAGCCC. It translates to CASSPQAQGRNQP. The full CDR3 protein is CASSPQAQGRNQPQHF.

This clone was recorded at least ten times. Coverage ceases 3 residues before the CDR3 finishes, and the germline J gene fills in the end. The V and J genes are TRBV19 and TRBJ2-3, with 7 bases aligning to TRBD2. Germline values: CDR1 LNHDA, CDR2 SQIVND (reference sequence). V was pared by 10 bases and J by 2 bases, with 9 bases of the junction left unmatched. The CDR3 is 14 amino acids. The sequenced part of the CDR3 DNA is TGTGCCACCAAGGCTACTAGCGCCACAGATACG. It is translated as CATKATSATDT. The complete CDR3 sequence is CATKATSATDTQYF.

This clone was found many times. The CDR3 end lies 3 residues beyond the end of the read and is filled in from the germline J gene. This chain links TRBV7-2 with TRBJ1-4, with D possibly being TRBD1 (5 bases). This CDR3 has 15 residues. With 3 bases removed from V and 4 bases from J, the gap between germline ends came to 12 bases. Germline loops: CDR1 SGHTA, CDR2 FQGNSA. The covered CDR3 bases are TGTGCCAGCAGCTTTGGGCCAGGGTTTAATGAAAAA. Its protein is CASSFGPGFNEK. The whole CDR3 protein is CASSFGPGFNEKLFF. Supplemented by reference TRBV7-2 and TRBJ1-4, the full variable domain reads GAGVSQSPSNKVTEKGKDVELRCDPISGHTALYWYRQSLGQGLEFLIYFQGNSAPDKSGLPSDRFSAERTGGSVSTLTIQRTQQEDSAVYLCASSFGPGFNEKLFFGSGTQLSVL.

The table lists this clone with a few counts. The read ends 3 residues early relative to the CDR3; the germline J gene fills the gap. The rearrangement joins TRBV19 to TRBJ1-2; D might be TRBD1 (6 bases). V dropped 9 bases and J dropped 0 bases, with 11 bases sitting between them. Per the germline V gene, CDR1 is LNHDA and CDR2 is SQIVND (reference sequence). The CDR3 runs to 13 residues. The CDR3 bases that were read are TGTGCCAGCCAGGGGTGGCCTAACTATGGC. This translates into CASQGWPNYG. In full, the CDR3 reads CASQGWPNYGYTF.

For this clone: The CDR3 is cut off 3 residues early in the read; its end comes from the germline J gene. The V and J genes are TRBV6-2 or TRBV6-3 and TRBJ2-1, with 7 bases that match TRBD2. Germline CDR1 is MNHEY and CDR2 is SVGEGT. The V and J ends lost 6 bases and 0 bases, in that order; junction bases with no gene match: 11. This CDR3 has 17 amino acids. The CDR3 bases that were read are TGTGCCAGCAGGGGCCGGGGCGGGGGTAGCTCCTACAATGAG. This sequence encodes CASRGRGGGSSYNE. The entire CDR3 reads CASRGRGGGSSYNEQFF.

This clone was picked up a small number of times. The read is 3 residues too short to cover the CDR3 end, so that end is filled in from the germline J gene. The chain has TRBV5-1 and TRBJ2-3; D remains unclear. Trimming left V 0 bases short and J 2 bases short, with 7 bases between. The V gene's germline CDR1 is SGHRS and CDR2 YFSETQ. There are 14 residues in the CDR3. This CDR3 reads CASSLGAFTDTQYF. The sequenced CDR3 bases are TGCGCCAGCAGCTTGGGGGCCTTCACAGATACG.

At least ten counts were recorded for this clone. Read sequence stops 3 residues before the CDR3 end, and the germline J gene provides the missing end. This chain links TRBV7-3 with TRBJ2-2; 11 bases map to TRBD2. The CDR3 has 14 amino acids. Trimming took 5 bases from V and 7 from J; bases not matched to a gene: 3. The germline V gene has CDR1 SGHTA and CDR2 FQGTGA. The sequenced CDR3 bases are TGTGCCAGCAGCAGACTAGCGGGAAACGGGGAG. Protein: CASSRLAGNGE. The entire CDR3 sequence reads CASSRLAGNGELFF.